These 2 T cell receptor beta chains were all obtained from the same sample, sequenced in a study of T cells in narcolepsy. This table comes from immunoSEQ multiplex PCR, and its TCRdb copy is limited to in-frame clones, with some not included. This sample has some 22,000 clones, with 75% to 85% found just once. Sequenced sample: memory (CD45RA-) CD4+ T cells from blood. The receptors stem from a human donor in good health.

The chain recombines TRBV27 with TRBJ1-2; 7 bases fit TRBD1. V lost 0 bases, J lost 5 bases, and 3 bases stayed unmatched. CDR1 MNHEY and CDR2 SMNVEV come from the germline V gene (reference sequence). The CDR3 extends over 14 amino acids. CDR3 region: CASSLSTGEYGYTF. In nucleotides, the CDR3 is TGTGCCAGCAGTTTATCCACAGGGGAGTATGGCTACACCTTC.

This sequence joins TRBV28 and TRBJ1-2; weak D call: TRBD1 (5 bases). V was clipped by 4 bases and J by 9 bases, with 12 bases between them. The CDR3 loop spans 12 amino acids. Germline CDR1 MDHEN, CDR2 SYDVKM. The CDR3 region has the DNA TGTGCCAGCAGTTCCAGGCAGGGTCGCTACACCTTC. Translating gives CASSSRQGRYTF.